Following are 22 T cell receptor beta chains from one sample sequenced in a study of blood T cell repertoires in COVID-19. Measured with immunoSEQ multiplex PCR; TCRdb has only the in-frame clones, and not every one. The sample contains roughly 250,000 clones, about nine tenths of which appear only once. The sequencing input was PBMCs or T cells enriched from blood (not recorded which). The receptors originated from a woman between 25 and 40 years old with acute COVID-19.

The rearrangement uses TRBV4-3 and TRBJ2-7; 7 bases line up with TRBD1. In germline, CDR1 is LGHNA, CDR2 YSLEER. The trim removed 0 bases at V and 1 base at J, leaving 0 bases unmatched. CDR3 size: 14 residues. The CDR3, as DNA: TGCGCCAGCAGCCAAGACAGGGGGTCCTACGAGCAGTACTTC. As protein: CASSQDRGSYEQYF.

This clone was recorded once. The V call is TRBV28, the J call TRBJ2-5; D call uncertain. The CDR3 covers 13 residues. V was cut by 3 bases and J by 0 bases, with 5 bases left in between. CDR1 and CDR2 (germline): MDHEN, SYDVKM. Here the CDR3 reads CASSFRNQETQYF. The CDR3 DNA follows: TGTGCCAGCAGTTTTCGTAACCAAGAGACCCAGTACTTC.

The rearrangement joins TRBV7-8 to TRBJ2-5; 9 nucleotides line up with TRBD1. This CDR3 spans 16 amino acids. Unmatched junction bases numbered 10, after V lost 4 bases and J lost 4 bases. Germline CDR1 is SGHVS and CDR2 is FQNEAQ. The DNA for the CDR3 is TGTGCCAGCAGCTCCCAAATCCGGGACAGGGCAGAGACCCAGTACTTC. It is translated as CASSSQIRDRAETQYF. Based on the CDR3 plus reference TRBV7-8 and TRBJ2-5, the full variable domain is GAGVSQSPRYKVAKRGQDVALRCDPISGHVSLFWYQQALGQGPEFLTYFQNEAQLDKSGLPSDRFFAERPEGSVSTLKIQRTQQEDSAVYLCASSSQIRDRAETQYFGPGTRLLVL.

Here the CDR3 DNA reads TGCGCCAGTCGACAGTTTGCCGATTCACCCCTCCACTTT. It is translated as CASRQFADSPLHF. This sequence joins TRBV5-1 and TRBJ1-6; weak D call: TRBD1 (5 bases). CDR3 length: 13 amino acids. CDR1 is SGHRS, CDR2 YFSETQ, per germline. Trimming pared 8 bases from V and 8 bases from J, leaving 14 bases between.

The chain's CDR3 is CASIRRGGRATEAFF. In nucleotides, the CDR3 is TGTGCCAGTATCAGGCGGGGAGGGCGGGCCACTGAAGCTTTCTTT. The rearrangement links TRBV6-5 to TRBJ1-1; no reliable D call. This CDR3 region has 15 residues. The V end lost 9 bases, the J end lost 4 bases, and 21 bases lay between the germline ends. Per germline, CDR1 MNHEY and CDR2 SVGAGI.

This chain connects TRBV7-3 to TRBJ2-1; D is perhaps TRBD1 (6 bases). V gave up 3 bases and J gave up 6 bases, with 12 bases separating them. This CDR3 contains 14 residues. Per the germline V gene, CDR1 is SGHTA and CDR2 is FQGTGA. The CDR3 nucleotides read TGTGCCAGCAGCTTCCCAGGGGTGGTCAATGAGCAGTTCTTC. This gives the protein CASSFPGVVNEQFF.

The rearrangement uses TRBV28 and TRBJ2-7; D call uncertain. Looked up from germline, CDR1 is MDHEN and CDR2 is SYDVKM. This CDR3 has 10 amino acids. Trimming stripped 7 bases from V and 4 bases from J, with 5 bases between. Here the CDR3 reads CASKHYEQYF. CDR3 nucleotides: TGTGCCAGCAAGCATTACGAGCAGTACTTC.

This clone occurred once. V gene TRBV15 combines with J gene TRBJ1-5; 7 nucleotides agree with TRBD1. CDR3 size: 15 residues. Trimming cost V 2 bases and J 4 bases; bases outside gene matches: 5. Germline CDR1 and CDR2: LNHNV and YYDKDF (reference sequence). This CDR3 reads CATSRWTGENQPQHF. CDR3 in DNA: TGTGCCACCAGCAGATGGACAGGCGAAAATCAGCCCCAGCATTTT.

The gene calls are TRBV6-2 or TRBV6-3 and TRBJ2-2, with no clear D. Trimming pared 2 bases from V and 1 base from J, leaving 8 bases between. The length of the CDR3 is 15 residues. CDR1 and CDR2 from the germline V gene are MNHEY and SVGEGT. The CDR3 coding sequence is TGTGCCAGCAGTTACATGTTCAGGAACACCGGGGAGCTGTTTTTT. Translated: CASSYMFRNTGELFF.

The CDR3 sequence is CASSPQTGVYEQYF. CDR3 sequence (DNA): TGTGCCAGCTCACCACAGACAGGGGTCTACGAGCAGTACTTC. The chain employs TRBV18 and TRBJ2-7, with TRBD1 identical over 8 bases. The V segment lost 1 base and the J segment 3 bases; nucleotides outside the gene matches: 2. From germline, CDR1 is KGHSH and CDR2 LQKENI. The length of the CDR3 is 14 residues.

V and J are TRBV6-5 and TRBJ1-1; weak D call: TRBD1 (5 bases). The ends were cut back, 6 bases at V and 5 bases at J, with 16 bases in the middle. Germline V CDR1 and CDR2: MNHEY, SVGAGI. CDR3 size: 14 residues. This CDR3 is CASSQVRGGTEAFF. CDR3 in DNA: TGTGCCAGCAGCCAAGTAAGGGGTGGGACTGAAGCTTTCTTT.

The J gene is TRBJ2-1, the V gene TRBV2, with D maybe TRBD2 (6 bases). Germline V lookup: CDR1 SNHLY, CDR2 FYNNEI. CDR3 length equals 14 residues. Trimming removed 6 bases from V and 9 bases from J, with 18 bases in between. In DNA, the CDR3 is TGTGCCAGCAGAGCCGGGAGTTCCATTGGTGAGCAGTTCTTC. It specifies CASRAGSSIGEQFF.

The chain couples TRBV9 to TRBJ1-1; D remains ambiguous. From germline, CDR1 is SGDLS and CDR2 YYNGEE. V was shortened by 2 bases and J by 5 bases, with 13 bases between the two germline ends. This CDR3 comprises 14 residues. The CDR3: CASSVGGRETEAFF. As DNA, the CDR3 is TGTGCCAGCAGCGTTGGAGGGCGGGAAACTGAAGCTTTCTTT.

This chain joins TRBV7-3 and TRBJ2-2; 9 bases are a match to TRBD2. Trimming at V came to 5 bases and at J to 1 base, leaving 5 bases not matched to a gene. The CDR3 covers 16 residues. The germline V gene has CDR1 SGHTA and CDR2 FQGTGA. The CDR3 sequence is CASSQGLAVNTGELFF. In nucleotides, the CDR3 is TGTGCCAGCAGCCAGGGACTAGCTGTGAACACCGGGGAGCTGTTTTTT.

V and J are TRBV4-3 and TRBJ2-2, with TRBD2 matching over 9 bases. Germline V CDR1 and CDR2: LGHNA, YSLEER. The CDR3 length is 18 residues. Germline trimming cut 0 bases from V and 6 bases from J; bases unmatched to any gene: 11. The CDR3 loop is CASSQDLIAGDRAGELFF. CDR3 coding DNA: TGCGCCAGCAGCCAAGATCTGATAGCGGGAGATAGAGCCGGGGAGCTGTTTTTT.

This clone was observed a handful of times. The chain combines TRBV7-9 with TRBJ2-5; D gene ambiguous. Germline lookup yields CDR1 SEHNR and CDR2 FQNEAQ (reference sequence). The CDR3 length is 15 residues. The V end was cut by 4 bases, the J end by 2 bases, with 14 bases between. Here the CDR3 reads CASSYHLVRQETQYF. CDR3 nucleotide sequence: TGTGCCAGCAGCTATCATCTTGTGCGGCAAGAGACCCAGTACTTC.

The chain is built from TRBV27 and TRBJ2-1; D is uncertain. Germline CDR1 is MNHEY and CDR2 is SMNVEV (reference sequence). CDR3 length equals 13 residues. V dropped 5 bases and J dropped 5 bases, with 10 bases sitting between them. CDR3 sequence reads: CASSSLSNNEQFF. In DNA, the CDR3 is TGTGCCAGCAGTAGTCTCAGTAACAATGAGCAGTTCTTC.

The chain carries TRBV28 and TRBJ1-2; D is ambiguous. The CDR3 is made up of 14 amino acids. Germline CDR1 is MDHEN and CDR2 is SYDVKM. V was pared by 3 bases and J by 4 bases, with 12 bases between. The DNA for the CDR3 is TGTGCCAGCAGTTTGGAGATATTAAGCTATGGCTACACCTTC. Translated: CASSLEILSYGYTF.

The chain is built from TRBV28 and TRBJ2-1; D unclear. This CDR3 region has 14 residues. Trimming took off 1 base at V and 2 bases at J, with 6 bases between the two ends. The germline V gene has CDR1 MDHEN and CDR2 SYDVKM. The CDR3 coding sequence is TGTGCCAGCAGTTTATATTTCGCCTACAATGAGCAGTTCTTC. Residues: CASSLYFAYNEQFF.

The CDR3 spells CASSIERGPAFF. The DNA of the CDR3 is TGTGCCAGTAGTATAGAGCGGGGGCCCGCTTTCTTT. The V call is TRBV19, the J call TRBJ1-1; the D gene is possibly TRBD1 (6 bases). V was clipped by 0 bases and J by 11 bases, with 10 bases between them. The CDR3 extends over 12 amino acids. From germline, CDR1 is LNHDA and CDR2 SQIVND (reference sequence).

This clone turned up a few times. The chain carries TRBV6-1 and TRBJ2-1, with TRBD2 matching over 14 bases. Germline CDR1 is MNHNS and CDR2 is SASEGT. J gave up 8 bases and V 3 bases, and 3 bases lay outside the gene matches. The length of the CDR3 is 15 residues. CDR3 DNA sequence: TGTGCCAGCAGTGACGGGACTAGCGGGAGACATGAGCAGTTCTTC. This sequence encodes CASSDGTSGRHEQFF.

The chain recombines TRBV6-5 with TRBJ2-7; D is perhaps TRBD1 (6 bases). The germline V and J ends were trimmed by 7 bases and 0 bases, with 10 bases remaining between them. The CDR3 is made up of 13 amino acids. Germline V lookup: CDR1 MNHEY, CDR2 SVGAGI. The CDR3 loop reads CASMGTPSYEQYF. The CDR3 coding sequence is TGTGCCAGCATGGGGACACCCTCCTACGAGCAGTACTTC.